Following are 18 T cell receptor beta chains from one sample sequenced in a study of OX40 agonist ivuxolimab in advanced cancers. Clones were sequenced by immunoSEQ multiplex PCR, and TCRdb holds only the in-frame ones, with some missing. The sample includes 55,000 to 70,000 clones, roughly 84% of them seen just once. Sample: CD4+ or CD8+ T cells sorted from blood, taken in a trial of the OX40 agonist ivuxolimab. The receptor source for this set is an adult with an advanced solid tumor such as melanoma, head and neck, liver or kidney cancer.

This chain links TRBV6-6 with TRBJ1-5; D gene uncertain. V shed 0 bases and J shed 1 base, with 1 base lying between them. This CDR3 is built from 13 residues. Germline CDR1 reads MNHNY; CDR2 reads SVGAGI (reference sequence). CDR3 DNA sequence: TGTGCCAGCAGTTACTCGAGCAATCAGCCCCAGCATTTT. Its protein is CASSYSSNQPQHF.

CDR3 loop: CASSSSGGAYNEQFF. In nucleotides, the CDR3 is TGTGCCAGCAGCTCGAGCGGGGGGGCCTACAATGAGCAGTTCTTC. The chain uses TRBV7-6 and TRBJ2-1; 10 bases are a match to TRBD2. The germline CDR1 and CDR2 sequences are SGHVS and FNYEAQ. The CDR3 spans 15 residues. J was trimmed by 2 bases and V by 4 bases; bases with no gene match: 2.

The V gene is TRBV14, the J gene TRBJ2-1, with a tentative D call TRBD2 (5 bases). Germline V lookup: CDR1 SGHDN, CDR2 FVKESK. This CDR3 comprises 12 residues. The ends were cut back, 5 bases at V and 4 bases at J, with 6 bases in the middle. The DNA of the CDR3 is TGTGCCAGCAGCGAGCGGTACAATGAGCAGTTCTTC. It specifies CASSERYNEQFF.

J is TRBJ1-5 and V is TRBV7-6; D possibly corresponds to TRBD1 (5 bases). Germline-derived CDR1 and CDR2 are SGHVS and FNYEAQ. Trimming took off 4 bases at V and 7 bases at J, with 11 bases between the two ends. The CDR3 has 13 residues. The CDR3 spells CASSSWGDQPQHF. The DNA of the CDR3 is TGTGCCAGCAGCTCCTGGGGCGACCAGCCCCAGCATTTT. Variable domain in full (rest from reference TRBV7-6 and TRBJ1-5): GAGVSQSPRYKVTKRGQDVALRCDPISGHVSLYWYRQALGQGPEFLTYFNYEAQQDKSGLPNDRFSAERPEGSISTLTIQRTEQRDSAMYRCASSSWGDQPQHFGDGTRLSIL.

The rearrangement uses TRBV5-5 and TRBJ2-5; 13 bases match TRBD2. V shed 0 bases and J 0 bases; nucleotides not matched to a gene: 2. In germline, CDR1 is SGHKS, CDR2 YYEKEE (reference sequence). The CDR3 length is 17 residues. CDR3 DNA sequence: TGTGCCAGCAGCTTGGCACTAGCGGGGGGGCACCAAGAGACCCAGTACTTC. It yields the protein CASSLALAGGHQETQYF.

J is TRBJ2-5 and V is TRBV30; no clear D. Trimming cost V 6 bases and J 4 bases, with 12 bases left between them. Germline-derived CDR1 and CDR2 are GTSNPN and SVGIG (reference sequence). This CDR3 is 12 amino acids long. The CDR3 spells CACNPPGETQYF. For the CDR3, the DNA is TGTGCCTGTAATCCCCCTGGAGAGACCCAGTACTTC.

J is TRBJ2-7 and V is TRBV10-1, with D perhaps matching TRBD1 (6 bases). Germline loops: CDR1 WNHNN, CDR2 SYGVQD (reference sequence). The ends were cut back, 6 bases at V and 0 bases at J, with 15 bases in the middle. The CDR3 loop spans 15 amino acids. CDR3 nucleotide sequence: TGCGCCAGCAGCTACGGACAGACTTCCTCCTACGAGCAGTACTTC. Residues: CASSYGQTSSYEQYF.

The chain links TRBV9 to TRBJ2-5; TRBD2 agrees at 12 bases. J gave up 5 bases and V 3 bases, and 11 bases lay outside the gene matches. The CDR3 has 17 residues. Germline V gene lookup returns CDR1 SGDLS and CDR2 YYNGEE. CDR3 amino acids: CASSDGLAGILQETQYF. In nucleotides, the CDR3 is TGTGCCAGCAGCGACGGACTAGCGGGGATCCTACAGGAGACCCAGTACTTC.

V and J are TRBV6-5 and TRBJ1-2; weak D call: TRBD1 (5 bases). The CDR3 has 14 amino acids. Germline CDR1 and CDR2: MNHEY and SVGAGI. Trimming stripped 6 bases from V and 4 bases from J, with 15 bases between. The CDR3 nucleotides are TGTGCCAGCAGGCAACAAGGGGACCGCTATGGCTACACCTTC. Protein: CASRQQGDRYGYTF.

This sequence joins TRBV11-2 and TRBJ2-7; TRBD2 aligns across 9 bases. This CDR3 region has 15 residues. Losses at the gene ends were 5 bases for V and 3 bases for J; bases not matched to a gene: 8. Per germline, CDR1 SGHAT and CDR2 FQNNGV. In DNA, the CDR3 is TGTGCCAGCAGCCCTCGGACTAGCGCTAGCTACGAGCAGTACTTC. Residues: CASSPRTSASYEQYF.

The count of this clone is one. The rearrangement links TRBV5-4 to TRBJ1-1; no reliable D call. CDR3 length: 15 amino acids. Looked up from germline, CDR1 is SGHNT and CDR2 is YYREEE (reference sequence). Trimming took 6 bases from V and 1 from J, leaving 16 bases between them. This CDR3 reads CASTPARRANTEAFF. The DNA of the CDR3 is TGTGCCAGCACCCCCGCGAGGAGAGCGAACACTGAAGCTTTCTTT.

This chain connects TRBV19 to TRBJ1-4; D perhaps matches TRBD1 (5 bases). Germline loops: CDR1 LNHDA, CDR2 SQIVND (reference sequence). The V end was cut by 11 bases, the J end by 3 bases, with 16 bases between. CDR3 length equals 14 residues. This CDR3 is CAANAGWANEKLFF. The DNA of the CDR3 is TGTGCCGCAAACGCAGGGTGGGCTAATGAAAAACTGTTTTTT.

This clone ranks as medium-sized. This rearrangement joins TRBV19 to TRBJ1-5; D remains unclear. The CDR3 runs 14 residues. Trimming shortened V by 3 bases and J by 9 bases, and 15 bases separated the two germline ends. Germline-derived CDR1 and CDR2 are LNHDA and SQIVND (reference sequence). As DNA, the CDR3 is TGTGCCAGTAGTATCGGGCGGGCGGAGTCGCCCCAGCATTTT. It is translated as CASSIGRAESPQHF.

The V call is TRBV9, the J call TRBJ2-3; TRBD2 aligns across 15 bases. Trimming took 4 bases from V and 0 from J; bases not matched to a gene: 9. CDR1 is SGDLS, CDR2 YYNGEE, per germline. The CDR3 is 19 amino acids. The CDR3 DNA follows: TGTGCCAGCAGCTCGGGACTAGCGGGGGGACTTACTAGCACAGATACGCAGTATTTT. Translation: CASSSGLAGGLTSTDTQYF.

The rearrangement joins TRBV2 to TRBJ1-1; the D is unclear. V lost 3 bases to trimming and J lost 7 bases, with 9 bases between them. This CDR3 has 12 amino acids. Germline assignment: CDR1 SNHLY and CDR2 FYNNEI. CDR3: CASSEEDGEAFF. The DNA for the CDR3 is TGTGCCAGCAGTGAGGAGGACGGTGAAGCTTTCTTT. Complete variable domain (other parts from reference TRBV2 and TRBJ1-1): EPEVTQTPSHQVTQMGQEVILRCVPISNHLYFYWYRQILGQKVEFLVSFYNNEISEKSEIFDDQFSVERPDGSNFTLKIRSTKLEDSAMYFCASSEEDGEAFFGQGTRLTVV.

This rearrangement joins TRBV19 to TRBJ1-2; 7 nucleotides align to TRBD1. V lost 7 bases and J lost 5; bases outside the gene matches: 7. Germline-derived CDR1 and CDR2 are LNHDA and SQIVND (reference sequence). The length of the CDR3 is 13 residues. The CDR3 nucleotides read TGTGCCAGTAAAAGTAGGGGGCCTTATGGCTACACCTTC. It yields the protein CASKSRGPYGYTF. Variable domain in full (rest from reference TRBV19 and TRBJ1-2): DGGITQSPKYLFRKEGQNVTLSCEQNLNHDAMYWYRQDPGQGLRLIYYSQIVNDFQKGDIAEGYSVSREKKESFPLTVTSAQKNPTAFYLCASKSRGPYGYTFGSGTRLTVV.

In regard to this clone: The CDR3 does not end in the conserved phenylalanine or tryptophan, so this is likely a read error. V and J are TRBV27 and TRBJ2-7; weak D call: TRBD1 (5 bases). Germline V lookup: CDR1 MNHEY, CDR2 SMNVEV (reference sequence). Trimming removed 8 bases from V and 1 base from J, with 15 bases in between. The CDR3 consists of 14 residues. CDR3 protein: CASHSSTASYEQYL. CDR3 DNA: TGTGCCAGCCACTCATCGACAGCTTCCTACGAGCAGTACCTC.

The V and J genes are TRBV6-6 and TRBJ1-5; tentatively, D is TRBD1 (5 bases). In germline, CDR1 is MNHNY, CDR2 SVGAGI (reference sequence). The V gene lost 5 bases and the J gene lost 4 bases, with 15 bases spanning the gap. The CDR3 totals 15 residues. The CDR3 coding sequence is TGTGCCAGCAGTACCGGGGACGGACGGAATCAGCCCCAGCATTTT. As protein: CASSTGDGRNQPQHF.